This T cell receptor beta chain was documented in a study of blood T cells in healthy people across ages. This clonotype was observed a handful of times. Then a second PCR, running roughly 7 to 11 cycles, was carried out with a sample-barcoded 5' primer and a J-beta primer mix. TCRdb fed the 5' RACE reads into MiXCR, producing one record per CDR3 protein. The sample consists of fewer than 1,200,000 distinct CDR3 sequences, around 27% of them appearing once. Per germline, CDR1 SQVTM and CDR2 ANQGSEA. CDR3 size: 16 residues. The junction had 9 bases not matched to a gene; V was cut back by 4 bases and J by 2 bases. The same specimen was also included in a second study, on T cells of mothers and their children.

The specimen was blood. The chain combines TRBV29-1 with TRBJ2-3, with 10 positions matching TRBD2. The sequence was obtained from a girl aged 2-10 years in good health. This CDR3 is CSVVLRTSGITDTQYF. CDR3 sequence (DNA): TGCAGCGTTGTATTACGGACTAGCGGCATCACAGATACGCAGTATTTT.